Sequencing of this TCR beta chain was carried out in a study of blood T cells in healthy people across ages. Every participating donor contributed about 10 milliliters of peripheral blood through a draw. Study-wide points: PBMCs left unsorted prevented a conclusive naive versus antigen-experienced comparison. Both higher diversity and more naive CD4+ cells marked long-lived donors when set against aged donors. Estimates of diversity drawn from one million T cells were considered underestimates.

Together with a sample-barcoded 5' primer, a J-beta primer mix was included in a second PCR lasting roughly 6 to 12 cycles. TCRdb reprocessed the 5' RACE reads via MiXCR and lists one record per CDR3 protein. The profile shows roughly 640,000 distinct CDR3 sequences, approximately 30% of them singletons. This clonotype was detected a few times. Antigen specificity is unknown. The CDR3 is 16 residues long. Germline CDR1 reads LGHNA; CDR2 reads YSLEER. V lost 5 bases, J lost 7 bases, and 14 bases stayed unmatched. Input material: blood. The chain joins TRBV4-3 to TRBJ2-5; 9 nucleotides agree with TRBD2. The clonotype was recovered from an elderly woman in good health. The CDR3 nucleotides read TGCGCCAGCAGCTACAATGCGGGGGGGCCCGAAGGGACCCAGTACTTC. Its translation is CASSYNAGGPEGTQYF.